This passage covers 19 T cell receptor beta chains from one sample sequenced in a study of OX40 agonist ivuxolimab in advanced cancers. Using immunoSEQ multiplex PCR, the repertoire was profiled, and TCRdb retains in-frame clones only, with some absent. The sample yields tens of thousands of clones, around nine tenths seen once. This material consisted of CD4+ or CD8+ T cells sorted from blood, taken in a trial of the OX40 agonist ivuxolimab. The origin of the receptors is an adult with an advanced solid tumor such as melanoma, head and neck, liver or kidney cancer.

This chain links TRBV7-2 with TRBJ2-1; 10 bases line up with TRBD1. The length of the CDR3 is 15 residues. The J segment lost 7 bases and the V segment lost 3 bases, leaving 6 bases of the junction unmatched. The V gene's germline CDR1 is SGHTA and CDR2 FQGNSA. CDR3 residues: CASSLPGTGANEQFF. As DNA, the CDR3 is TGTGCCAGCAGCTTGCCCGGGACAGGGGCAAATGAGCAGTTCTTC.

This clone was seen more than once but under ten times. The chain recombines TRBV4-1 with TRBJ2-1, with 8 bases matching TRBD2. This CDR3 has 14 amino acids. Losses at the gene ends were 10 bases for V and 4 bases for J; bases not matched to a gene: 9. In germline, CDR1 is MGHRA, CDR2 YSYEKL. CDR3 protein: CATKMAGGYNEQFF. CDR3 DNA sequence: TGCGCCACCAAGATGGCGGGAGGTTACAATGAGCAGTTCTTC.

The chain employs TRBV4-1 and TRBJ2-7; 9 nucleotides match TRBD2. The CDR3 totals 14 residues. With 4 bases clipped from V and 4 bases from J, the junction kept 5 bases outside the gene matches. Per the germline V gene, CDR1 is MGHRA and CDR2 is YSYEKL. CDR3 loop: CASSLTSGLYEQYF. CDR3 DNA sequence: TGCGCCAGCAGCCTGACTAGCGGACTTTACGAGCAGTACTTC.

The table lists this clone with a few counts. The chain recombines TRBV25-1 with TRBJ1-2; D gene unclear. The V gene lost 4 bases and the J gene lost 8 bases, with 20 bases spanning the gap. There are 15 residues in the CDR3. Germline V gene data show CDR1 as MGHDK and CDR2 as SYGVNS. The CDR3 DNA reads TGTGCCAGCAGTGGCCCATTCATTGGGGTAGGAGGCTACACCTTC. Amino acids: CASSGPFIGVGGYTF.

The chain combines TRBV11-3 with TRBJ1-2; 9 bases align to TRBD1. Germline assignment: CDR1 SGHNT and CDR2 YENEEA. V lost 0 bases to trimming and J lost 10 bases; unmatched junction nucleotides: 15. The CDR3 runs 17 residues. In nucleotides, the CDR3 is TGTGCCAGCAGCTTAGATGTTCGGGTGGGGACAGGGACCGACTACACCTTC. It specifies CASSLDVRVGTGTDYTF.

J is TRBJ2-5 and V is TRBV5-6, with 7 nucleotides matching TRBD1. The V gene's germline CDR1 is SGHDT and CDR2 YYEEEE. There are 15 residues in the CDR3. The V and J ends lost 3 bases and 1 base, in that order; junction bases with no gene match: 6. The CDR3 coding sequence is TGTGCCAGCAGCTGGGACAGTTTTTCCCAAGAGACCCAGTACTTC. This gives the protein CASSWDSFSQETQYF.

The chain uses TRBV11-3 and TRBJ2-7; possibly TRBD2 for D (6 bases). Germline values: CDR1 SGHNT, CDR2 YENEEA. The CDR3 runs to 18 residues. Trimming took off 0 bases at V and 0 bases at J, with 18 bases between the two ends. CDR3 sequence reads: CASSLDSTSYGSSYEQYF. For the CDR3, the DNA is TGTGCCAGCAGCTTAGATTCAACCTCCTACGGGAGCTCCTACGAGCAGTACTTC.

The V gene is TRBV5-6, the J gene TRBJ2-2, with TRBD1 identical over 8 bases. With V trimmed by 1 base and J by 6 bases, 8 bases remained unmatched. The CDR3 is 16 residues long. CDR1 is SGHDT and CDR2 is YYEEEE in the germline V gene. CDR3 amino acids: CASSLFAGGKPGELFF. The CDR3 DNA is TGTGCCAGCAGCTTGTTTGCAGGGGGCAAGCCCGGGGAGCTGTTTTTT. The full variable domain, rest sourced from reference TRBV5-6 and TRBJ2-2, is DAGVTQSPTHLIKTRGQQVTLRCSPKSGHDTVSWYQQALGQGPQFIFQYYEEEERQRGNFPDRFSGHQFPNYSSELNVNALLLGDSALYLCASSLFAGGKPGELFFGEGSRLTVL.

The rearrangement joins TRBV10-3 to TRBJ2-7; D not certain. The CDR3 consists of 12 residues. The germline CDR1 and CDR2 sequences are ENHRY and SYGVKD. The V and J ends lost 10 bases and 2 bases respectively, with 12 bases between them. The DNA for the CDR3 is TGTGCCAGCGAGGACCAGACCTACGAGCAGTACTTC. This translates into CASEDQTYEQYF.

CDR3 in DNA: TGCGCCAGCAGCTCTAAACAGGGAGCTAGGGACAATGAGCAGTTCTTC. As protein: CASSSKQGARDNEQFF. The chain employs TRBV5-1 and TRBJ2-1; weak D call: TRBD1 (6 bases). The V gene's germline CDR1 is SGHRS and CDR2 YFSETQ. The V end lost 3 bases, the J end lost 5 bases, and 18 bases lay between the germline ends. This CDR3 is built from 16 residues. The entire variable domain, with the rest obtained from reference TRBV5-1 and TRBJ2-1, is as follows: KAGVTQTPRYLIKTRGQQVTLSCSPISGHRSVSWYQQTPGQGLQFLFEYFSETQRNKGNFPGRFSGRQFSNSRSEMNVSTLELGDSALYLCASSSKQGARDNEQFFGPGTRLTVL.

The chain combines TRBV9 with TRBJ2-3, with TRBD2 matching over 7 bases. After removal of 2 bases from V and 2 bases from J, the junction contained 8 bases not matched to a gene. The CDR3 loop spans 16 amino acids. In germline, CDR1 is SGDLS, CDR2 YYNGEE. The DNA for the CDR3 is TGTGCCAGCAGCGTCTCTGGTGGGAGGGCCACAGATACGCAGTATTTT. It specifies CASSVSGGRATDTQYF.

This clone was detected only once. The chain employs TRBV18 and TRBJ2-5; no reliable D call. The germline V gene encodes CDR1 KGHSH and CDR2 LQKENI. V lost 1 base, J lost 1 base, and 7 bases lay in between. This CDR3 has 14 residues. CDR3 loop: CASSPRTVQETQYF. CDR3 in DNA: TGTGCCAGCTCACCACGGACGGTCCAAGAGACCCAGTACTTC.

This chain joins TRBV7-9 and TRBJ2-2; 8 nucleotides line up with TRBD2. V dropped 3 bases and J dropped 3; count of bases not matched to a gene: 6. CDR3 length: 16 amino acids. Germline CDR1 reads SEHNR; CDR2 reads FQNEAQ (reference sequence). CDR3 coding DNA: TGTGCCAGCAGCTTGAGGGCGGGAGGAGACACCGGGGAGCTGTTTTTT. Its protein product is CASSLRAGGDTGELFF.

V and J are TRBV5-1 and TRBJ2-5, with 7 bases identical to TRBD1. V shed 5 bases and J 5 bases; nucleotides not matched to a gene: 3. The CDR3 length is 12 residues. Germline CDR1 and CDR2: SGHRS and YFSETQ. CDR3 sequence reads: CASRQTGETQYF. CDR3 coding DNA: TGCGCCAGCAGACAGACAGGGGAGACCCAGTACTTC.

The genes are TRBV28 and TRBJ2-7; 8 bases fit TRBD1. The junction had 8 bases not matched to a gene; V was cut back by 5 bases and J by 5 bases. The germline V gene has CDR1 MDHEN and CDR2 SYDVKM. The CDR3 sequence is 14 residues long. The CDR3 loop reads CASSETGAFDEQYF. In nucleotides, the CDR3 is TGTGCCAGCAGTGAGACAGGGGCTTTCGACGAGCAGTACTTC.

The J gene is TRBJ2-1, the V gene TRBV5-6; D unclear. CDR3 length equals 12 residues. Germline V CDR1 and CDR2: SGHDT, YYEEEE. V lost 0 bases and J 8 bases, leaving 6 bases between the germline ends. CDR3 coding DNA: TGTGCCAGCAGCTTGGTCCCCGATGAGCAGTTCTTC. Translating gives CASSLVPDEQFF.

The rearrangement uses TRBV10-1 and TRBJ1-2; 7 nucleotides agree with TRBD1. J was trimmed by 0 bases and V by 8 bases; bases with no gene match: 3. Germline lookup yields CDR1 WNHNN and CDR2 SYGVQD (reference sequence). CDR3 length equals 13 residues. In DNA form, the CDR3 reads TGCGCCAGCCGTGGGACAGCTAACTATGGCTACACCTTC. Encoded protein: CASRGTANYGYTF.

The chain employs TRBV28 and TRBJ2-1; D is possibly TRBD2 (5 bases). V was cut by 10 bases and J by 12 bases, with 16 bases left in between. The CDR3 is 11 amino acids. The germline V gene has CDR1 MDHEN and CDR2 SYDVKM. The CDR3 here is CATTGFLGQFF. Here the CDR3 DNA reads TGTGCCACGACGGGGTTTCTCGGGCAGTTCTTC. The variable domain in full, completed from reference TRBV28 and TRBJ2-1, reads DVKVTQSSRYLVKRTGEKVFLECVQDMDHENMFWYRQDPGLGLRLIYFSYDVKMKEKGDIPEGYSVSREKKERFSLILESASTNQTSMYLCATTGFLGQFFGPGTRLTVL.

The rearrangement links TRBV28 to TRBJ1-4; no clear D gene. This CDR3 is 11 amino acids long. Per the germline V gene, CDR1 is MDHEN and CDR2 is SYDVKM. Trimming shortened V by 8 bases and J by 9 bases, and 10 bases separated the two germline ends. The CDR3 DNA reads as TGTGCCAGCGCCACCGACCAAAAACTGTTTTTT. This sequence encodes CASATDQKLFF.